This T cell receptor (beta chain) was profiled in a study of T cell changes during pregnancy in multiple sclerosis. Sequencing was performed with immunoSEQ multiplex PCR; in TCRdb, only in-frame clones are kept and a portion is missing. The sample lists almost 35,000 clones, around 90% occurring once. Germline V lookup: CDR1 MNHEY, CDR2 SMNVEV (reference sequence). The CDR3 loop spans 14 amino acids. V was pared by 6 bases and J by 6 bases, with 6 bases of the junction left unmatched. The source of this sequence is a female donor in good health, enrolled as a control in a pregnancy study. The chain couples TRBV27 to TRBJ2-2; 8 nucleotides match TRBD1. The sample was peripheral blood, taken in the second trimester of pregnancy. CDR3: CASRTSQGAGELFF. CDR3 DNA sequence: TGTGCCAGCAGGACCTCACAGGGGGCCGGGGAGCTGTTTTTT.